The T cell receptor (beta chain) described here comes from a study of T cell repertoires in cytomegalovirus infection. Study-level information: The public TCR beta signatures pointed to both CMV infection and matching HLA type.

This clonotype was counted only a few times. Its antigen is not identified. TCRdb processed the reads anew with MiXCR; each CDR3 protein has one entry. The profile shows about 400,000 distinct CDR3 sequences, less than 20% of them singletons. Notes on the study in general: Ex vivo, HLA-C-restricted CMV-specific TCR beta clonotypes prevailed over the rest of the response. The cumulative frequency of public TCR beta families identified carriers of CMV plus the relevant HLA.

Per germline, CDR1 SGHNT and CDR2 YYREEE (reference sequence). V lost 3 bases, J lost 5 bases, and 10 bases lay in between. The CDR3 is 13 amino acids. This sequence originates from a human donor in good health (CMV status not recorded). Some clones in this sample may be carry-over from other donors' samples. The sample was PBMCs. This chain joins TRBV5-4 and TRBJ2-3, with a possible D match to TRBD2 (5 bases). The CDR3 coding sequence is TGTGCCAGCAGCTCGAGAGCGGAAGATACGCAGTATTTT. Residues: CASSSRAEDTQYF.